Below, 32 T cell receptor beta chains from the same sample are listed, as sequenced in a study of T cell responses to AZD1222 COVID-19 vaccine. Generated by immunoSEQ multiplex PCR, the TCRdb table keeps only in-frame clones and is missing some. The sample lists 150,000 to 160,000 clones, 86% occurring once. The source was peripheral blood, collected on day 0 of MenACWY control vaccination. The receptors shown here come from an adult in good health.

This chain joins TRBV5-4 and TRBJ1-5; no reliable D call. The CDR3 consists of 12 residues. The V gene lost 5 bases and the J gene lost 8 bases, with 11 bases spanning the gap. Germline V gene lookup returns CDR1 SGHNT and CDR2 YYREEE (reference sequence). CDR3 region: CASRTTVEPQHF. Written as DNA, the CDR3 is TGTGCCAGCAGGACGACGGTGGAGCCCCAGCATTTT.

V and J are TRBV6-4 and TRBJ2-1; tentatively, D is TRBD2 (6 bases). Germline V gives CDR1 MRHNA, CDR2 SNTAGT. V gave up 5 bases and J gave up 0 bases, with 11 bases separating them. The CDR3 is made up of 15 amino acids. The CDR3 bases are TGTGCCAGCAGTAAAGGAGCGGGCTCCTACAATGAGCAGTTCTTC. Protein product: CASSKGAGSYNEQFF.

The chain couples TRBV21-1 to TRBJ1-2; the table names TRBD1, a call not compared with the DNA. TRBV21-1 is listed as a pseudogene. The CDR3 is 13 residues long. CDR3 bases: TGTGCCAGCATCGACAGGGGGCGCTGGGGCTACACCTTC. Residues: CASIDRGRWGYTF.

The chain couples TRBV11-2 to TRBJ2-5, with D perhaps being TRBD1 or TRBD2 (5 bases each). CDR1 SGHAT and CDR2 FQNNGV come from the germline V gene. With 3 bases removed from V and 5 bases from J, the gap between germline ends came to 16 bases. The CDR3 covers 15 residues. CDR3 DNA sequence: TGTGCCAGCAGCTTGGGGCCCGAGGGTGGGGAGACCCAGTACTTC. This codes for CASSLGPEGGETQYF.

The rearrangement uses TRBV24-1 and TRBJ1-1; tentative D call: TRBD1 (6 bases). CDR3 size: 15 residues. The ends were cut back, 7 bases at V and 1 base at J, with 15 bases in the middle. Germline CDR1 is KGHDR and CDR2 is SFDVKD. The CDR3 nucleotides read TGTGCCACCAGAAAGGGGGGGTCGGGGAACACTGAAGCTTTCTTT. This gives the protein CATRKGGSGNTEAFF.

This CDR3 is CATSPRRDIPYEQYF. As DNA, the CDR3 is TGTGCCACCAGCCCCCGTCGGGACATCCCCTACGAGCAGTACTTC. The J gene is TRBJ2-7, the V gene TRBV15, with D tentatively TRBD1 (6 bases). V was pared by 5 bases and J by 2 bases, with 16 bases between. The germline V gene encodes CDR1 LNHNV and CDR2 YYDKDF (reference sequence). This CDR3 spans 15 amino acids.

The V and J genes are TRBV30 and TRBJ1-5; unclear D gene. Germline CDR1 reads GTSNPN; CDR2 reads SVGIG (reference sequence). V lost 5 bases, J lost 0 bases, and 5 bases lay in between. The length of the CDR3 is 12 residues. CDR3 in DNA: TGTGCCTGGGGTTATAGCAATCAGCCCCAGCATTTT. Translating it yields CAWGYSNQPQHF.

This chain links TRBV5-6 with TRBJ1-1; D not resolved. The CDR3 has 13 residues. Germline lookup yields CDR1 SGHDT and CDR2 YYEEEE. With 2 bases removed from V and 1 base from J, the gap between germline ends came to 6 bases. Here the CDR3 reads CASSFSPNTEAFF. In DNA, the CDR3 is TGTGCCAGCAGCTTTTCCCCGAACACTGAAGCTTTCTTT. Variable domain in full (rest from reference TRBV5-6 and TRBJ1-1): DAGVTQSPTHLIKTRGQQVTLRCSPKSGHDTVSWYQQALGQGPQFIFQYYEEEERQRGNFPDRFSGHQFPNYSSELNVNALLLGDSALYLCASSFSPNTEAFFGQGTRLTVV.

The sample holds many counts of this clone. CDR3 amino acids: CASSPTDNQPQHF. For the CDR3, the DNA is TGTGCCAGCAGCCCTACGGATAATCAGCCCCAGCATTTT. The chain is built from TRBV3-1 (or the pseudogene TRBV3-2) and TRBJ1-5, with D unclear. There are 13 residues in the CDR3. V lost 4 bases and J lost 4, with 8 bases in between. Looked up from germline, CDR1 is LGHDT and CDR2 is YNNKEL (reference sequence).

The genes are TRBV28 and TRBJ1-2; tentative D call: TRBD1 (6 bases). Germline V gene lookup returns CDR1 MDHEN and CDR2 SYDVKM. With 10 bases removed from V and 12 bases from J, the gap between germline ends came to 24 bases. The CDR3 is 13 residues long. The CDR3 DNA is TGTGCCACCATCCCCGCGGACACCAGGGGCCACACCTTC. The encoded protein is CATIPADTRGHTF.

Only one count was recorded for this clone. The chain couples TRBV5-1 to TRBJ2-2; 16 bases agree with TRBD2. CDR1 is SGHRS and CDR2 is YFSETQ in the germline V gene. This CDR3 contains 19 residues. The junction had 9 bases not matched to a gene; V was cut back by 4 bases and J by 3 bases. The CDR3 region has the DNA TGCGCCAGCAGCCTGGGACTAGCGGGAGGGCCAAGGGACACCGGGGAGCTGTTTTTT. This translates into CASSLGLAGGPRDTGELFF.

The chain couples TRBV12-3 or TRBV12-4 to TRBJ2-3; D perhaps matches TRBD1 (5 bases). V lost 6 bases to trimming and J lost 3 bases, with 10 bases between them. The CDR3 is made up of 13 amino acids. As DNA, the CDR3 is TGTGCCAGCAGCTGGGGCGCAACAGATACGCAGTATTTT. This translates into CASSWGATDTQYF.

The chain has TRBV19 and TRBJ1-1, with 7 positions matching TRBD1. V gave up 5 bases and J gave up 0 bases; unmatched junction bases: 6. CDR3 length equals 15 residues. Germline V CDR1 and CDR2: LNHDA, SQIVND (reference sequence). The CDR3 region is CASSGTGTVNTEAFF. The CDR3 DNA reads TGTGCCAGTAGTGGGACCGGGACAGTGAACACTGAAGCTTTCTTT.

The gene calls are TRBV10-1 and TRBJ2-7; 8 bases are shared with TRBD2. CDR3 length: 13 residues. Germline V gene data show CDR1 as WNHNN and CDR2 as SYGVQD (reference sequence). V trimming: 3 bases; J trimming: 6 bases; junction bases outside the gene matches: 4. The DNA of the CDR3 is TGCGCCAGCAGTGACAATCGGGGGGGCGAGCAGTACGTC. It yields the protein CASSDNRGGEQYV.

The V call is TRBV28, the J call TRBJ1-4; 7 bases match TRBD1. This CDR3 is built from 15 residues. Germline V gives CDR1 MDHEN, CDR2 SYDVKM. After removal of 5 bases from V and 6 bases from J, the junction contained 9 bases not matched to a gene. For the CDR3, the DNA is TGTGCCAGCAGTCCCCCCAAAGGGGGCCATGAAAAACTGTTTTTT. As protein: CASSPPKGGHEKLFF.

This clone was counted between two and nine times. V is TRBV7-9 and J is TRBJ2-7; 10 nucleotides match TRBD2. The germline CDR1 and CDR2 sequences are SEHNR and FQNEAQ (reference sequence). Trimming cost V 1 base and J 5 bases; bases outside gene matches: 14. There are 18 residues in the CDR3. As DNA, the CDR3 is TGTGCCAGCAGCTTAGTCGTATGGTCTAGCGGGAGATTCGACGAGCAGTACTTC. It codes for CASSLVVWSSGRFDEQYF.

This chain uses TRBV6-2 or TRBV6-3 with TRBJ2-7; perhaps D is TRBD1 or TRBD2 (6 bases each). Germline CDR1 is MNHEY and CDR2 is SVGEGT. The CDR3 totals 14 residues. Trimming shortened V by 5 bases and J by 2 bases, and 13 bases separated the two germline ends. The CDR3 DNA follows: TGTGCCAGCAGTCGGGGGCGAAGAGCCTACGAGCAGTACTTC. The encoded protein is CASSRGRRAYEQYF.

This clone has a single count. The chain has TRBV7-2 and TRBJ1-1; a weak D match, TRBD1 (5 bases). Germline V CDR1 and CDR2: SGHTA, FQGNSA. V was cut by 5 bases and J by 0 bases, with 16 bases left in between. The CDR3 is 16 amino acids. CDR3 sequence reads: CASSAFPGRMNTEAFF. The CDR3 DNA sequence: TGTGCCAGCAGCGCATTTCCGGGACGAATGAACACTGAAGCTTTCTTT.

V and J are TRBV6-5 and TRBJ2-2; 7 bases agree with TRBD1. CDR1 is MNHEY and CDR2 is SVGAGI in the germline V gene. With V trimmed by 0 bases and J by 8 bases, 9 bases remained unmatched. This CDR3 contains 16 residues. CDR3 bases: TGTGCCAGCAGTTACTCGGGCAGGGGGTCTTCTGGGGAGCTGTTTTTT. Translated, it gives CASSYSGRGSSGELFF.

The rearrangement joins TRBV3-1 (or the pseudogene TRBV3-2) to TRBJ2-2, with TRBD2 identical over 8 bases. Germline CDR1 is LGHDT and CDR2 is YNNKEL (reference sequence). Unmatched junction bases numbered 8, after V lost 5 bases and J lost 6 bases. The CDR3 is 15 amino acids. The CDR3 reads CASSGVLAGPGELFF. For the CDR3, the DNA is TGTGCCAGCAGCGGGGTCCTAGCGGGTCCCGGGGAGCTGTTTTTT.

The chain carries TRBV28 and TRBJ1-2, with TRBD1 as a possible D gene (5 bases). The V gene lost 6 bases and the J gene lost 10 bases, with 18 bases spanning the gap. CDR3 length: 13 residues. Germline values: CDR1 MDHEN, CDR2 SYDVKM. CDR3: CASSPDRVQFYTF. CDR3 coding DNA: TGTGCCAGCAGCCCAGACAGAGTTCAGTTCTACACCTTC.

The chain recombines TRBV23-1 with TRBJ2-7, with 8 positions matching TRBD1. TRBV23-1 has ORF status, its function being uncertain. The CDR3 spans 14 residues. V gave up 11 bases and J gave up 2 bases; unmatched junction bases: 11. DNA of the CDR3: TGCGCCCCAAAGGACAGGGTAGAACCCTACGAGCAGTACGTC. As protein: CAPKDRVEPYEQYV.

The chain uses TRBV6-1 and TRBJ1-3; TRBD1 matches 7 bases. This CDR3 region has 15 residues. With 1 base clipped from V and 6 bases from J, the junction kept 6 bases outside the gene matches. CDR1 is MNHNS, CDR2 SASEGT, per germline. The DNA of the CDR3 is TGTGCCAGCAGTGAAGGTGACAGGGTGCAAAACACCATATATTTT. This translates into CASSEGDRVQNTIYF.

This chain uses TRBV5-1 with TRBJ1-2; 7 bases fit TRBD1. The germline CDR1 and CDR2 sequences are SGHRS and YFSETQ. This CDR3 spans 16 amino acids. V lost 6 bases to trimming and J lost 0 bases; unmatched junction nucleotides: 11. The chain's CDR3 is CASTPNSGTANYGYTF. The CDR3 nucleotides read TGCGCCAGCACCCCAAACTCCGGGACAGCTAACTATGGCTACACCTTC.

V is TRBV7-2 and J is TRBJ1-3, with a possible D match to TRBD1 (6 bases). Germline V gives CDR1 SGHTA, CDR2 FQGNSA. V was shortened by 1 base and J by 4 bases, with 17 bases between the two germline ends. The CDR3 sequence is 17 residues long. The DNA for the CDR3 is TGTGCCAGCAGCTTAGTTCCCCCCCGGACAGCCGGAAACACCATATATTTT. It translates to CASSLVPPRTAGNTIYF.

V gene TRBV29-1 combines with J gene TRBJ1-4; the D gene is possibly TRBD1 (6 bases). The CDR3 loop spans 13 amino acids. Per the germline V gene, CDR1 is SQVTM and CDR2 is ANQGSEA. V lost 1 base, J lost 7 bases, and 10 bases lay in between. The CDR3 loop reads CSVEGQEGEKLFF. CDR3 sequence (DNA): TGCAGCGTTGAAGGACAGGAGGGTGAAAAACTGTTTTTT. The variable domain in full, with the rest retrieved from reference TRBV29-1 and TRBJ1-4, is SAVISQKPSRDICQRGTSLTIQCQVDSQVTMMFWYRQQPGQSLTLIATANQGSEATYESGFVIDKFPISRPNLTFSTLTVSNMSPEDSSIYLCSVEGQEGEKLFFGSGTQLSVL.

This clone was counted between two and nine times. The chain uses TRBV27 and TRBJ1-1; no reliable D call. The V gene's germline CDR1 is MNHEY and CDR2 SMNVEV (reference sequence). CDR3 length: 14 residues. With 2 bases removed from V and 3 bases from J, the gap between germline ends came to 10 bases. The CDR3 loop is CASSLPDGYTEAFF. In DNA, the CDR3 is TGTGCCAGCAGTTTACCGGACGGCTACACTGAAGCTTTCTTT.

V gene TRBV5-1 combines with J gene TRBJ2-1; the D is unclear. This CDR3 is built from 17 residues. Trimming left V 2 bases short and J 0 bases short, with 15 bases between. CDR1 is SGHRS and CDR2 is YFSETQ in the germline V gene. Here the CDR3 reads CASSFGSSASSYNEQFF. The DNA of the CDR3 is TGCGCCAGCAGCTTTGGCAGTTCGGCCAGCTCCTACAATGAGCAGTTCTTC.

This clone was counted between two and nine times. The genes are TRBV18 and TRBJ2-1; the D is unclear. V lost 2 bases to trimming and J lost 10 bases, with 6 bases between them. The CDR3 contains 11 residues. Germline-derived CDR1 and CDR2 are KGHSH and LQKENI. The chain's CDR3 is CASSPSREQFF. The CDR3 nucleotides read TGTGCCAGCTCACCAAGCAGGGAGCAGTTCTTC.

This clone was detected only a few times. The chain couples TRBV18 to TRBJ2-7; 7 bases are shared with TRBD1. The CDR3 spans 15 residues. Germline CDR1 reads KGHSH; CDR2 reads LQKENI. The ends lost 3 bases at V and 2 bases at J; junction bases unmatched: 7. CDR3 sequence (DNA): TGTGCCAGCTCACCGAGTTCTCAGGGGGCCTACGAGCAGTACGTC. Encoded protein: CASSPSSQGAYEQYV.

This sequence joins TRBV24-1 and TRBJ2-1; D tentatively reads TRBD1 or TRBD2 (5 bases each). Trimming left V 5 bases short and J 0 bases short, with 13 bases between. Germline assignment: CDR1 KGHDR and CDR2 SFDVKD. The CDR3 spans 16 residues. The CDR3 sequence is CATSGVGPGSYNEQFF. CDR3 DNA sequence: TGTGCCACCAGTGGGGTGGGACCCGGCTCCTACAATGAGCAGTTCTTC.

The chain recombines TRBV10-3 with TRBJ1-5; D call uncertain. Germline assignment: CDR1 ENHRY and CDR2 SYGVKD. V lost 5 bases and J lost 3, with 14 bases in between. This CDR3 spans 15 amino acids. The CDR3 DNA is TGTGCCATCAGTCCCCGCCCTGAGGCCAATCAGCCCCAGCATTTT. Its protein is CAISPRPEANQPQHF.